This is a list of T cell receptor beta chains from one sample in a study of blood T cells in healthy people across ages. Via MiXCR, TCRdb re-called the 5' RACE reads, giving one row per CDR3 protein. Of more than 650,000 distinct CDR3 sequences listed, roughly 25% are singletons. The sample was also linked to a second study, of T cells of mothers and their children.

The sequenced sample was blood. All receptors derive from a boy under 18 in good health. CDR3s include the opening cysteine and the closing phenylalanine or tryptophan. D genes are given only for firm matches. For some rows the clone size is stated as once, few or many, or as a class when expanded; others skip it.

TRBV11-2,TRBJ1-1,NA,NA,CASSAGMVPERAFF,TGTGCCAGCAGCGCAGGGATGGTTCCGGAGCGAGCTTTCTTT
TRBV7-2,TRBJ2-5,NA,NA,CASSRDGRETQYF,TGTGCCAGCAGCAGAGACGGAAGGGAGACCCAGTACTTC
TRBV12-5,TRBJ2-2,TRBD1,few,CASGPQGADTGELFF,TGTGCTAGTGGGCCACAGGGGGCTGACACCGGGGAGCTGTTTTTT
TRBV6-5,TRBJ1-1,TRBD1,NA,CASSRRQGDRAFF,TGTGCCAGCAGCCGGCGACAGGGCGATCGAGCTTTCTTT
TRBV20-1,TRBJ2-1,TRBD2,NA,CSAELAGAESYNEQFF,TGCAGTGCCGAACTAGCGGGGGCTGAATCCTACAATGAGCAGTTCTTC
TRBV7-3,TRBJ2-1,NA,NA,CASRSTGSNEQFF,TGTGCCAGCAGAAGCACAGGGTCCAATGAGCAGTTCTTC
TRBV7-2,TRBJ2-1,TRBD2,NA,CASSLPSGGKNEQFF,TGTGCCAGCAGCCTACCTAGCGGGGGGAAAAATGAGCAGTTCTTC
TRBV6-5,TRBJ2-5,TRBD1,few,CASSMDRGKTQYF,TGTGCCAGCAGCATGGACAGGGGCAAGACCCAGTACTTC
TRBV24-1,TRBJ1-2,NA,many,CATSSRDTYGYTF,TGTGCCACCAGCAGCCGGGACACCTATGGCTACACCTTC
TRBV12-3/TRBV12-4,TRBJ1-3,TRBD1,NA,CASSWTGDWGNTIYF,TGTGCCAGCAGTTGGACAGGGGATTGGGGAAACACCATATATTTT
TRBV5-1,TRBJ2-3,TRBD2,NA,CASSFRAGATDTQYF,TGCGCCAGCAGCTTCAGAGCGGGGGCCACAGATACGCAGTATTTT
TRBV2,TRBJ1-5,NA,NA,CVSSPGEPQHF,TGTGTCAGCAGTCCCGGTGAGCCCCAGCATTTT
TRBV5-1,TRBJ1-2,TRBD1,NA,CASGSDGDRDSYTF,TGCGCCAGCGGATCCGATGGGGACAGGGACAGCTACACCTTC
TRBV30,TRBJ2-1,NA,few,CAWSVRNEQFF,TGTGCCTGGAGTGTAAGGAATGAGCAGTTCTTC
TRBV10-3,TRBJ2-7,NA,few,CAISGRDYEQYF,TGTGCCATCAGTGGACGGGACTACGAGCAGTACTTC
TRBV7-7,TRBJ2-5,TRBD1,few,CASSLDGQGAKTQYF,TGTGCCAGCAGCTTAGATGGACAGGGGGCGAAGACCCAGTACTTC
TRBV27,TRBJ2-2,TRBD1,NA,CASSPFSQGTGELFF,TGTGCCAGCAGTCCTTTCTCACAGGGGACCGGGGAGCTGTTTTTT
TRBV6-2/TRBV6-3,TRBJ2-5,NA,few,CASSYVRGKTQYF,TGTGCCAGCAGTTACGTCAGGGGAAAGACCCAGTACTTC
TRBV27,TRBJ2-7,NA,few,CASSLGILTSYEQYF,TGTGCCAGCAGTTTAGGGATCCTGACCTCCTACGAGCAGTACTTC
TRBV4-1,TRBJ1-2,NA,NA,CASSRVDSVENYGYTF,TGCGCCAGCAGCCGGGTAGACAGCGTAGAAAACTATGGCTACACCTTC
TRBV12-3/TRBV12-4,TRBJ2-7,NA,few,CASSLRPGFNEQYF,TGTGCCAGCAGTTTACGTCCGGGGTTCAACGAGCAGTACTTC
TRBV27,TRBJ2-5,NA,NA,CASSLSGVAAQYF,TGTGCCAGCAGTTTGTCGGGGGTGGCGGCCCAGTACTTC
TRBV7-6,TRBJ2-7,TRBD1,NA,CASGLGPTGESEQYF,TGTGCCAGCGGCTTAGGGCCCACAGGGGAGAGCGAGCAGTACTTC
TRBV6-5,TRBJ1-1,NA,once,CASSRWDHTEAFF,TGTGCCAGCAGCCGATGGGACCACACTGAAGCTTTCTTT
TRBV20-1,TRBJ1-5,NA,once,CSARITGYRDQPQHF,TGCAGTGCTAGAATTACAGGGTATAGGGATCAGCCCCAGCATTTT
TRBV28,TRBJ1-4,NA,NA,CASNPEPDRYEKLFF,TGTGCCAGCAACCCTGAACCCGATAGATATGAAAAACTGTTTTTT
TRBV27,TRBJ2-7,NA,few,CASSLRREFYEQYF,TGTGCCAGCAGTCTCCGCAGGGAATTCTACGAGCAGTACTTC
TRBV7-9,TRBJ2-7,NA,many,CASSLDTYEQYF,TGTGCCAGCAGCTTGGACACCTACGAGCAGTACTTC
TRBV28,TRBJ2-5,NA,NA,CASSHSETQETQYF,TGTGCCAGCAGCCACTCAGAAACTCAAGAGACCCAGTACTTC
TRBV12-5,TRBJ1-1,NA,NA,CASGFIAPRLSIAEAFF,TGTGCTAGTGGTTTTATAGCCCCGCGATTAAGTATCGCTGAAGCTTTCTTT
TRBV5-5,TRBJ1-2,NA,NA,CASSLPTESDGYTF,TGTGCCAGCAGCTTGCCCACAGAGTCTGATGGCTACACCTTC
TRBV5-1,TRBJ2-7,NA,NA,CASSLGNRDYEQYF,TGCGCCAGCAGCTTGGGAAATCGGGACTACGAGCAGTACTTC
TRBV7-2,TRBJ1-4,NA,NA,CASSPRQTPVGKLFF,TGTGCCAGCAGCCCACGACAGACACCCGTAGGAAAACTGTTTTTT
TRBV6-6,TRBJ1-2,NA,NA,CASSRDGVDPNYGYTF,TGTGCCAGCAGTCGGGACGGTGTGGACCCTAACTATGGCTACACCTTC
TRBV7-2,TRBJ1-5,TRBD1,NA,CASSSRQGGQPQHF,TGTGCCAGCAGCTCTAGACAGGGTGGCCAGCCCCAGCATTTT
TRBV20-1,TRBJ2-5,NA,few,CSARDPRIETQYF,TGCAGTGCTAGAGATCCTAGAATCGAGACCCAGTACTTC
TRBV2,TRBJ2-3,TRBD2,NA,CASSRLAGERGWADTQYF,TGTGCCAGCAGTCGACTAGCGGGCGAACGAGGATGGGCAGATACGCAGTATTTT
TRBV7-2,TRBJ1-3,NA,once,CASSKHGPLGGNTIYF,TGTGCCAGCAGCAAGCACGGGCCTCTTGGTGGAAACACCATATATTTT
TRBV3-1,TRBJ2-4,TRBD1,NA,CASSRKGAAKNIQYF,TGTGCCAGCAGCCGGAAGGGGGCTGCCAAAAACATTCAGTACTTC
TRBV20-1,TRBJ2-5,TRBD2,NA,CSARKLAGQETQYF,TGCAGTGCTCGTAAACTAGCGGGCCAAGAGACCCAGTACTTC
TRBV20-1,TRBJ2-7,TRBD1,few,CSARETGGSSYEQYF,TGCAGTGCTCGAGAGACAGGGGGGTCCTCCTACGAGCAGTACTTC
TRBV12-3/TRBV12-4,TRBJ1-1,NA,few,CASNEDRDTEAFF,TGTGCCAGCAACGAGGACAGAGACACTGAAGCTTTCTTT
TRBV2,TRBJ1-1,NA,NA,CASSEETGSKTAAFF,TGTGCCAGCAGTGAAGAAACGGGGAGTAAGACTGCAGCTTTCTTT
TRBV20-1,TRBJ2-1,NA,NA,CSARDSKLDNNEQFF,TGCAGTGCTAGAGATTCCAAATTAGACAACAATGAGCAGTTCTTC
TRBV3-1,TRBJ2-3,NA,NA,CASSQPGSGDTQYF,TGTGCCAGCAGCCAGCCGGGTAGCGGAGATACGCAGTATTTT
TRBV27,TRBJ2-7,TRBD1,few,CASRINTGAYEQYF,TGTGCCAGCAGAATAAACACAGGGGCCTACGAGCAGTACTTC
TRBV2,TRBJ1-3,NA,NA,CASSRESSGNTIYF,TGTGCCAGCAGTAGAGAAAGCTCTGGAAACACCATATATTTT
TRBV12-3/TRBV12-4,TRBJ2-3,NA,NA,CASSLFEGTDTQYF,TGTGCCAGCAGTTTGTTCGAGGGGACAGATACGCAGTATTTT